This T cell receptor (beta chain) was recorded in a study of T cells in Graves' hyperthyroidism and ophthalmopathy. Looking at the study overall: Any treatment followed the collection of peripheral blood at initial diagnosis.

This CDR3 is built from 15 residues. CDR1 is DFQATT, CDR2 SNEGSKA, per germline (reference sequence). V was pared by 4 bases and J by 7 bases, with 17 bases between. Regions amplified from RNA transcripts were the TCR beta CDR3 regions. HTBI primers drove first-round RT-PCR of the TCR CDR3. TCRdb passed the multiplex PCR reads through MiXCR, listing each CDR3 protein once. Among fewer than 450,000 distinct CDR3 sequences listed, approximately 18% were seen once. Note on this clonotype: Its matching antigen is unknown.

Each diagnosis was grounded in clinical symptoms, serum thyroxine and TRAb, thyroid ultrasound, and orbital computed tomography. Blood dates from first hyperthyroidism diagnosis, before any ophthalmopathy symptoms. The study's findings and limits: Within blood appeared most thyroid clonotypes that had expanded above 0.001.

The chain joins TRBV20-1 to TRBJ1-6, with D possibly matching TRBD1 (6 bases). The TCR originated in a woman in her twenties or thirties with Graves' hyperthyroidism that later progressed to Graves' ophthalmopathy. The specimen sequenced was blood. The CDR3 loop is CSATGGQANNSPLHF. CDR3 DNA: TGCAGTGCTACCGGGGGCCAGGCGAACAATTCACCCCTCCACTTT.